The 32 T cell receptor beta chains listed next were all sequenced from one sample in a study of neoadjuvant nivolumab and ipilimumab in lung cancer (dated by TCRdb to about 2020). The library was made by the immunoSEQ multiplex PCR assay. The clones in this table, taken by TCRdb from immuneACCESS, are in-frame only. Not every clone is retained; where verified, under half of the shortfall comes from an unresolved V gene, and the cause of the rest is unknown. This sample gives 9,500 to 10,000 clones in total; over 60% of them show up just once. The top ten constitute 6.5% to 8.5% of the sample. Per the publication, the time point label means: at surgical resection after neoadjuvant nivolumab +/- ipilimumab. The sample here was tumor tissue, taken after neoadjuvant nivolumab, alone or with ipilimumab, at or shortly before surgery. These receptors all come from an adult with non-small cell lung cancer. Some clones in this sample may be carry-over from other donors' samples.

The V and J genes are TRBV10-3 and TRBJ2-1; 7 bases map to TRBD2. The CDR3 is made up of 16 amino acids. Trimming removed 1 base from V and 3 bases from J; junction bases left unmatched: 6. The germline V gene has CDR1 ENHRY and CDR2 SYGVKD. The CDR3 loop reads CAISEWGEGFYNEQFF. The CDR3 DNA reads as TGTGCCATCAGTGAGTGGGGGGAGGGTTTCTACAATGAGCAGTTCTTC.

The chain couples TRBV10-2 to TRBJ2-1; 8 bases map to TRBD1. Germline assignment: CDR1 WSHSY and CDR2 SAAADI. V lost 8 bases to trimming and J lost 1 base; unmatched junction nucleotides: 1. The CDR3 runs to 13 residues. Here the CDR3 reads CASGQGSYNEQFF. Written as DNA, the CDR3 is TGCGCCAGCGGACAGGGTTCCTACAATGAGCAGTTCTTC.

This chain connects TRBV5-5 to TRBJ2-7, with 7 bases identical to TRBD2. From germline, CDR1 is SGHKS and CDR2 YYEKEE (reference sequence). V lost 2 bases to trimming and J lost 2 bases; unmatched junction nucleotides: 7. The CDR3 runs 15 residues. This chain's CDR3 is CASSFKAGKTYEQYF. CDR3 nucleotides: TGTGCCAGCAGCTTTAAAGCGGGAAAAACCTACGAGCAGTACTTC.

The genes are TRBV29-1 and TRBJ2-7, with D possibly being TRBD1 or TRBD2 (5 bases each). Looked up from germline, CDR1 is SQVTM and CDR2 is ANQGSEA. The V and J ends lost 1 base and 0 bases respectively, with 10 bases between them. The CDR3 loop spans 14 amino acids. CDR3 sequence: CSVEGDRSSYEQYF. DNA for the CDR3: TGCAGCGTTGAAGGGGACCGAAGCTCCTACGAGCAGTACTTC.

The rearrangement uses TRBV5-6 and TRBJ2-7, with a weak D call TRBD1 (5 bases). Between the trimmed V and J ends, which lost 1 base and 13 bases, there was a span of 15 bases. Germline V gene data show CDR1 as SGHDT and CDR2 as YYEEEE. The CDR3 length is 12 residues. The CDR3 nucleotides are TGTGCCAGCAGCTTGTTGGGTCAGGGCCCATACTTC. This gives the protein CASSLLGQGPYF.

V is TRBV7-9 and J is TRBJ2-7, with D unresolved. The V gene lost 5 bases and the J gene lost 4 bases, with 6 bases spanning the gap. Germline CDR1 SEHNR, CDR2 FQNEAQ (reference sequence). The CDR3 extends over 11 amino acids. The CDR3 here is CASSGAYEQYF. The DNA for the CDR3 is TGTGCCAGCAGCGGCGCATACGAGCAGTACTTC.

This clone was seen more than once but under ten times. The chain couples TRBV2 to TRBJ2-1, with 8 positions matching TRBD2. This CDR3 is built from 15 residues. V lost 7 bases and J lost 0; bases outside the gene matches: 5. CDR1 is SNHLY and CDR2 is FYNNEI in the germline V gene. Here the CDR3 DNA reads TGTGCCAGCAAACGGGAGGGCCGCTCCTACAATGAGCAGTTCTTC. The encoded protein is CASKREGRSYNEQFF. Combining the CDR3 with reference TRBV2 and TRBJ2-1 gives the whole variable domain EPEVTQTPSHQVTQMGQEVILRCVPISNHLYFYWYRQILGQKVEFLVSFYNNEISEKSEIFDDQFSVERPDGSNFTLKIRSTKLEDSAMYFCASKREGRSYNEQFFGPGTRLTVL.

CDR3: CASSLPGWDGGVAFF. Here the CDR3 DNA reads TGTGCCAGCAGTCTCCCCGGGTGGGACGGCGGCGTAGCTTTCTTT. The chain has TRBV6-1 and TRBJ1-1, with D possibly TRBD1 on 5 matching bases. With 5 bases removed from V and 10 bases from J, the gap between germline ends came to 23 bases. Germline V gives CDR1 MNHNS, CDR2 SASEGT. The CDR3 totals 15 residues.

The V call is TRBV5-1, the J call TRBJ2-1; 7 positions match TRBD1. V trimming: 4 bases; J trimming: 2 bases; junction bases outside the gene matches: 0. Germline assignment: CDR1 SGHRS and CDR2 YFSETQ. The CDR3 is made up of 13 amino acids. The CDR3 is CASSGTAYNEQFF. The CDR3 DNA reads TGCGCCAGCAGCGGGACAGCCTACAATGAGCAGTTCTTC.

The J gene is TRBJ2-7, the V gene TRBV15, with TRBD2 identical over 9 bases. Germline-derived CDR1 and CDR2 are LNHNV and YYDKDF (reference sequence). Trimming at V came to 0 bases and at J to 1 base, leaving 13 bases not matched to a gene. This CDR3 contains 19 residues. The CDR3 reads CATSREWYTSGSLSYEQYF. The CDR3, as DNA: TGTGCCACCAGCAGAGAATGGTATACTAGCGGGTCGTTGTCCTACGAGCAGTACTTC.

This sequence joins TRBV10-3 and TRBJ2-1, with D perhaps TRBD2 (6 bases). V lost 2 bases and J 4 bases, leaving 9 bases between the germline ends. Germline CDR1 and CDR2: ENHRY and SYGVKD. There are 14 residues in the CDR3. The chain's CDR3 is CAISERAGYNEQFF. The DNA for the CDR3 is TGTGCCATCAGTGAGAGGGCGGGATACAATGAGCAGTTCTTC.

The chain uses TRBV7-8 and TRBJ1-5, with D maybe TRBD1 (6 bases). The V gene's germline CDR1 is SGHVS and CDR2 FQNEAQ. This CDR3 is 14 amino acids long. V was pared by 5 bases and J by 4 bases, with 12 bases between. The CDR3 bases are TGTGCCAGCAGCCCCACGAGGGGGAATCAGCCCCAGCATTTT. As protein: CASSPTRGNQPQHF.

The chain has TRBV5-1 and TRBJ2-7, with D possibly TRBD1 on 5 matching bases. The CDR3 sequence is 15 residues long. Germline V gene data show CDR1 as SGHRS and CDR2 as YFSETQ. Between the trimmed V and J ends, which lost 1 base and 2 bases, there was a span of 13 bases. CDR3 amino acids: CASSLQGSVAYEQYF. As DNA, the CDR3 is TGCGCCAGCAGCTTGCAGGGATCCGTCGCCTACGAGCAGTACTTC. Looking up the rest from reference TRBV5-1 and TRBJ2-7 gives the full variable domain: KAGVTQTPRYLIKTRGQQVTLSCSPISGHRSVSWYQQTPGQGLQFLFEYFSETQRNKGNFPGRFSGRQFSNSRSEMNVSTLELGDSALYLCASSLQGSVAYEQYFGPGTRLTVT.

This chain joins TRBV7-2 and TRBJ2-1; a possible D gene is TRBD1 (5 bases). The V gene lost 5 bases and the J gene lost 0 bases, with 14 bases spanning the gap. The CDR3 is 16 residues long. From germline, CDR1 is SGHTA and CDR2 FQGNSA. The CDR3 sequence is CASSPTRDSSYNEQFF. The CDR3 DNA reads as TGTGCCAGCAGCCCGACCAGGGATTCCTCCTACAATGAGCAGTTCTTC.

The chain has TRBV6-6 and TRBJ2-7; D gene ambiguous. Between the trimmed V and J ends, which lost 4 bases and 3 bases, there was a span of 4 bases. This CDR3 is 11 amino acids long. CDR1 is MNHNY, CDR2 SVGAGI, per germline (reference sequence). In DNA form, the CDR3 reads TGTGCCAGCAGTTCGCACTACGAGCAGTACTTC. This gives the protein CASSSHYEQYF.

The chain uses TRBV11-2 and TRBJ2-7, with D unclear. Trimming took 5 bases from V and 5 from J, leaving 22 bases between them. This CDR3 is 16 amino acids long. From germline, CDR1 is SGHAT and CDR2 FQNNGV. CDR3 bases: TGTGCCAGCAGCCTCCGACCCGAGACACGGAAGGACGAGCAGTACTTC. Its translation: CASSLRPETRKDEQYF.

This clone was observed a handful of times. The chain recombines TRBV27 with TRBJ1-6, with 10 positions matching TRBD1. The CDR3 consists of 16 residues. Germline CDR1 is MNHEY and CDR2 is SMNVEV (reference sequence). V dropped 3 bases and J dropped 5; count of bases not matched to a gene: 4. The DNA for the CDR3 is TGTGCCAGCAGTTTTATGGACAGGGGGAATAATTCACCCCTCCACTTT. As protein: CASSFMDRGNNSPLHF.

This clone has only a few counts. This sequence joins TRBV7-6 and TRBJ2-7; 7 bases fit TRBD1. V trimming: 5 bases; J trimming: 5 bases; junction bases outside the gene matches: 9. This CDR3 region has 14 residues. CDR1 SGHVS and CDR2 FNYEAQ come from the germline V gene. The CDR3 reads CASSVDRDVNEQYF. The CDR3 coding sequence is TGTGCCAGCAGCGTCGACAGGGATGTGAACGAGCAGTACTTC.

The chain carries TRBV30 and TRBJ1-2, with 8 positions matching TRBD1. Germline assignment: CDR1 GTSNPN and CDR2 SVGIG (reference sequence). The CDR3 totals 12 residues. V trimming: 4 bases; J trimming: 8 bases; junction bases outside the gene matches: 6. In DNA form, the CDR3 reads TGTGCCTGGAACCAACAGGGGGGCGGCTACACCTTC. Its translation: CAWNQQGGGYTF.

The V call is TRBV14, the J call TRBJ2-5; D might be TRBD2 (6 bases). CDR1 and CDR2 from the germline V gene are SGHDN and FVKESK. Trimming left V 4 bases short and J 4 bases short, with 13 bases between. The CDR3 has 14 residues. CDR3 loop: CASSPLGGRETQYF. The DNA of the CDR3 is TGTGCCAGCAGCCCACTCGGGGGTCGAGAGACCCAGTACTTC.

This clone was observed a single time. The V call is TRBV5-6, the J call TRBJ1-2, with D hard to call. The germline CDR1 and CDR2 sequences are SGHDT and YYEEEE. The CDR3 totals 16 residues. With 6 bases removed from V and 0 bases from J, the gap between germline ends came to 18 bases. CDR3 loop: CASTQLGSQANYGYTF. In nucleotides, the CDR3 is TGTGCCAGCACCCAATTGGGATCTCAAGCTAACTATGGCTACACCTTC.

DNA for the CDR3: TGTGCCAGCACCCGTTCTACCCACTCCTACAATGAGCAGTTCTTC. Encoded protein: CASTRSTHSYNEQFF. The chain combines TRBV7-8 with TRBJ2-1; D ambiguous. CDR1 and CDR2 (germline): SGHVS, FQNEAQ. Trimming took off 7 bases at V and 0 bases at J, with 13 bases between the two ends. The CDR3 is made up of 15 amino acids.

Remarks on this clone: The sample contains more than one DNA sequence encoding this CDR3. V and J are TRBV20-1 and TRBJ2-7; unclear D gene. Trimming left V 5 bases short and J 2 bases short, with 4 bases between. This CDR3 is built from 10 residues. The germline gives CDR1 DFQATT, CDR2 SNEGSKA (reference sequence). This CDR3 reads CSAGTYEQYF. The CDR3 DNA follows: TGCAGTGCTGGCACCTACGAGCAGTACTTC.

Only a few counts were recorded for this clone. V is TRBV27 and J is TRBJ2-1; perhaps TRBD2 as D (6 bases). Trimming pared 5 bases from V and 2 bases from J, leaving 19 bases between. Germline CDR1 MNHEY, CDR2 SMNVEV (reference sequence). CDR3 size: 17 residues. The CDR3, as DNA: TGTGCCAGCAGTCCCACAGCAGAACGGGAGACCTACAATGAGCAGTTCTTC. This translates into CASSPTAERETYNEQFF.

CDR3 residues: CASSQDLLAGAPYEQYF. The CDR3 DNA follows: TGCGCCAGCAGCCAAGATTTGCTAGCGGGGGCTCCCTACGAGCAGTACTTC. The rearrangement uses TRBV4-3 and TRBJ2-7; TRBD2 aligns across 10 bases. The CDR3 covers 17 residues. Germline trimming cut 0 bases from V and 2 bases from J; bases unmatched to any gene: 7. CDR1 and CDR2 from the germline V gene are LGHNA and YSLEER.

This clone came up once. The rearrangement links TRBV11-2 to TRBJ2-3; D is unresolved. Germline V gene data show CDR1 as SGHAT and CDR2 as FQNNGV. CDR3 length equals 11 residues. Trimming pared 4 bases from V and 6 bases from J, leaving 5 bases between. The CDR3 protein is CASSYADTQYF. DNA for the CDR3: TGTGCCAGCAGCTACGCGGATACGCAGTATTTT. The entire variable domain, with the rest obtained from reference TRBV11-2 and TRBJ2-3, is as follows: EAGVAQSPRYKIIEKRQSVAFWCNPISGHATLYWYQQILGQGPKLLIQFQNNGVVDDSQLPKDRFSAERLKGVDSTLKIQPAKLEDSAVYLCASSYADTQYFGPGTRLTVL.

CDR3 sequence (DNA): TGTGCCAGCAGCTTCGGGGAGCAGTTCTTC. This gives the protein CASSFGEQFF. The J gene is TRBJ2-1, the V gene TRBV11-2; D not resolved. V was shortened by 3 bases and J by 10 bases, with 4 bases between the two germline ends. Germline CDR1 and CDR2: SGHAT and FQNNGV. The CDR3 is 10 residues long.

V is TRBV19 and J is TRBJ2-2; 7 nucleotides line up with TRBD1. Trimming removed 7 bases from V and 3 bases from J; junction bases left unmatched: 8. This CDR3 region has 15 residues. The germline V gene has CDR1 LNHDA and CDR2 SQIVND (reference sequence). CDR3 amino acids: CASTSTGRYTGELFF. In DNA, the CDR3 is TGTGCCAGTACCTCGACAGGGCGGTACACCGGGGAGCTGTTTTTT.

The rearrangement uses TRBV10-2 and TRBJ2-3, with a weak D call TRBD2 (6 bases). Germline V lookup: CDR1 WSHSY, CDR2 SAAADI. This CDR3 spans 12 amino acids. V lost 6 bases, J lost 8 bases, and 12 bases lay in between. In DNA form, the CDR3 reads TGCGCCAGCAGGGGAAATAGCGGTACGCAGTATTTT. Translated, it gives CASRGNSGTQYF.

This clone was recorded once. The chain is built from TRBV18 and TRBJ1-1, with a weak D call TRBD1 (5 bases). The length of the CDR3 is 16 residues. Trimming took off 3 bases at V and 2 bases at J, with 16 bases between the two ends. The germline gives CDR1 KGHSH, CDR2 LQKENI. The CDR3 is CASSPNTRTYNTEAFF. The DNA of the CDR3 is TGTGCCAGCTCACCTAACACGAGGACATACAACACTGAAGCTTTCTTT.

The chain has TRBV5-4 and TRBJ2-7, with 8 bases fitting TRBD1. The CDR3 has 12 residues. Germline-derived CDR1 and CDR2 are SGHNT and YYREEE (reference sequence). Germline trimming cut 4 bases from V and 11 bases from J; bases unmatched to any gene: 8. In DNA form, the CDR3 reads TGTGCCAGCAGCCCCGGGACAGGCCAGGAGTACTTC. Protein: CASSPGTGQEYF.

V and J are TRBV7-6 and TRBJ2-7; TRBD2 matches 7 bases. The length of the CDR3 is 16 residues. Germline CDR1 SGHVS, CDR2 FNYEAQ. J lost 0 bases, V lost 2 bases, and 7 bases had no gene match. The DNA for the CDR3 is TGTGCCAGCAGCTTACTTTCAGCGGGACCCTCCTACGAGCAGTACTTC. Translating gives CASSLLSAGPSYEQYF.